These T cell receptor beta chains were read from a single sample in a study of blood T cells in healthy people across ages. TCRdb fed the 5' RACE reads into MiXCR, producing one record per CDR3 protein. Found here are around 1,900,000 distinct CDR3 sequences, more than 35% of them singletons; the top ten hold 23%. Sequencing was performed on blood. The receptors were sampled from a human donor in good health. Both conserved end residues are part of each CDR3. Each record gives: D gene, J gene, V gene, clone size, CDR3 protein, CDR3 DNA. A D gene is named only where the DNA matches it firmly. Not all rows give a size; the values are once, few, many and, for expanded clones, a class.

TRBD1 TRBJ2-4 TRBV12-3/TRBV12-4 NA CASSRGQGRQETRYF TGTGCCAGCAGTCGAGGACAGGGGCGCCAAGAGACCCGGTACTTC
NA TRBJ1-6 TRBV18 NA CASSPFARGADNSPLHF TGTGCCAGCTCACCATTCGCGAGGGGCGCGGATAATTCACCCCTCCACTTT
TRBD2 TRBJ2-1 TRBV4-3 NA CASSQVLAGGGVTEQFF TGCGCCAGCAGCCAGGTCCTAGCGGGAGGGGGAGTTACTGAGCAGTTCTTC
NA TRBJ2-7 TRBV2 NA CASNPGRGTEQYF TGTGCCAGTAACCCCGGGCGAGGGACCGAGCAGTACTTC
NA TRBJ2-5 TRBV2 few CASFELGETQYF TGTGCCAGCTTTGAGCTAGGGGAGACCCAGTACTTC
TRBD2 TRBJ2-1 TRBV20-1 NA CSATPRAGGSYNEQFF TGCAGTGCTACCCCCAGGGCGGGAGGGTCATACAATGAGCAGTTCTTC
TRBD1 TRBJ2-7 TRBV13 NA CASSQQGARVSAYEQYF TGTGCCAGCAGCCAACAGGGGGCGAGGGTTTCGGCCTACGAGCAGTACTTC
TRBD1 TRBJ2-3 TRBV4-3 NA CASSQVEGGEADTQYF TGCGCCAGCAGCCAAGTGGAAGGGGGCGAGGCAGATACGCAGTATTTT
TRBD2 TRBJ2-7 TRBV7-2 NA CASSLRGGGAYEQYF TGTGCCAGCTCCCTCCGGGGCGGGGGGGCCTACGAGCAGTACTTC
TRBD1 TRBJ2-1 TRBV29-1 few CSLESGQGYNEQFF TGCAGCCTCGAATCGGGACAGGGCTACAATGAGCAGTTCTTC
NA TRBJ2-7 TRBV28 NA CASSDLRGTVSYEQYF TGTGCCAGCAGTGACCTGAGGGGGACCGTCTCCTACGAGCAGTACTTC
NA TRBJ2-7 TRBV6-2/TRBV6-3 NA CASGGLAGYEQYF TGTGCCAGCGGGGGCCTCGCGGGGTACGAGCAGTACTTC
NA TRBJ1-5 TRBV5-5 many CASSFSGDQPQHF TGTGCCAGCAGTTTTTCGGGGGATCAGCCCCAGCATTTT
TRBD1 TRBJ1-1 TRBV5-1 NA CASSLSFGDRNTEAFF TGCGCCAGCAGCTTGTCATTTGGGGACAGGAACACTGAAGCTTTCTTT
TRBD1 TRBJ2-3 TRBV12-3/TRBV12-4 many CASSSGQGVTDTQYF TGTGCCAGCAGCTCGGGACAGGGGGTCACAGATACGCAGTATTTT
NA TRBJ2-1 TRBV20-1 NA CSARAGNRASYNEQFF TGCAGTGCTAGAGCGGGAAACAGGGCCTCCTACAATGAGCAGTTCTTC
NA TRBJ2-7 TRBV5-1 NA CASSFETASYEQYF TGCGCCAGCAGCTTCGAGACAGCGTCCTACGAGCAGTACTTC
NA TRBJ2-5 TRBV2 NA CASSEAPETQYF TGTGCCAGCAGTGAAGCTCCAGAGACCCAGTACTTC
NA TRBJ1-5 TRBV3-1 few CASSQRGVTGPQHF TGTGCCAGCAGCCAAAGAGGAGTCACGGGGCCCCAGCATTTT
NA TRBJ1-1 TRBV15 NA CATSRDLRLGTEAFF TGTGCCACCAGCAGAGATTTGCGGTTAGGCACTGAAGCTTTCTTT
TRBD2 TRBJ2-1 TRBV5-8 NA CASSRPGRGGTYNEQFF TGTGCCAGCAGCCGACCCGGGCGGGGGGGCACCTACAATGAGCAGTTCTTC
NA TRBJ1-1 TRBV25-1 once CASNDGDTEAFF TGTGCCAGCAATGACGGCGACACTGAAGCTTTCTTT
TRBD1 TRBJ1-5 TRBV6-1 NA CASSRRRQGDQPQHF TGTGCCAGCAGTCGCCGGAGGCAGGGGGACCAGCCCCAGCATTTT
NA TRBJ1-1 TRBV10-3 few CATCGSANTEAFF TGTGCCACCTGCGGGTCGGCGAACACTGAAGCTTTCTTT
NA TRBJ2-1 TRBV27 NA CASTPAGQLYNEQFF TGTGCCAGCACCCCAGCCGGACAACTTTACAATGAGCAGTTCTTC
NA TRBJ2-7 TRBV11-2 NA CASSSLSGPLYEQYF TGTGCCAGCAGCTCATTATCGGGACCGCTTTACGAGCAGTACTTC
NA TRBJ1-2 TRBV20-1 NA CSAPQRTGRYTF TGCAGTGCCCCACAGAGGACCGGTCGCTACACCTTC
TRBD2 TRBJ2-3 TRBV4-1 NA CASSPQTIGLDADTQYF TGCGCCAGCAGCCCGCAGACGATTGGACTAGACGCAGATACGCAGTATTTT
TRBD1 TRBJ2-3 TRBV7-8 NA CASSLDEGAGTDTQYF TGTGCCAGCAGCTTAGACGAGGGGGCGGGCACAGATACGCAGTATTTT
NA TRBJ2-4 TRBV11-2 NA CAGSPRGAGEQYF TGTGCCGGCAGCCCTAGAGGGGCAGGGGAGCAGTACTTC
NA TRBJ1-2 TRBV29-1 NA CSVVGGGTYGYTF TGCAGCGTTGTAGGCGGAGGGACCTATGGCTACACCTTC
TRBD1 TRBJ1-5 TRBV27 NA CASSVGTGWGQPQHF TGTGCCAGCAGTGTGGGGACAGGATGGGGTCAGCCCCAGCATTTT
NA TRBJ1-3 TRBV19 NA CASSIGRLGNTIYF TGTGCCAGTAGTATAGGACGACTGGGAAACACCATATATTTT
NA TRBJ2-3 TRBV7-3 many CASSLSLAGTDTQYF TGTGCCAGCAGCTTATCCCTAGCTGGCACAGATACGCAGTATTTT
TRBD2 TRBJ2-3 TRBV4-1 NA CASSRLPGLAGDTQYF TGCGCCAGCAGCCGGCTACCTGGACTAGCGGGAGATACGCAGTATTTT
TRBD2 TRBJ2-3 TRBV4-3 NA CASSPGTTWDTQYF TGCGCCAGCAGCCCAGGGACTACTTGGGATACGCAGTATTTT
NA TRBJ2-7 TRBV7-2 few CASSLGGHTYEQYF TGTGCCAGCAGCCTTGGGGGCCACACCTACGAGCAGTACTTC
TRBD2 TRBJ2-5 TRBV10-3 NA CAISDVAGGRSETQYF TGTGCCATCAGCGACGTTGCGGGGGGGCGGTCGGAGACCCAGTACTTC
TRBD1 TRBJ1-1 TRBV27 NA CASSLYGTGVPEAFF TGTGCCAGCAGTTTATACGGGACAGGGGTCCCCGAAGCTTTCTTT
NA TRBJ2-7 TRBV24-1 few CATSDSDRAYEQYF TGTGCCACCAGTGATTCCGACAGAGCCTACGAGCAGTACTTC
TRBD2 TRBJ2-7 TRBV6-2/TRBV6-3 NA CASSRGLASSEQYF TGTGCCAGCAGCCGGGGACTAGCAAGTAGCGAGCAGTACTTC
NA TRBJ1-1 TRBV2 few CASRKAEGSPEAFF TGTGCCAGCAGGAAAGCAGAAGGGTCCCCTGAAGCTTTCTTT
NA TRBJ2-1 TRBV12-3/TRBV12-4 NA CASSLERTGEGFF TGTGCCAGCAGTTTAGAACGAACAGGGGAGGGGTTCTTC
NA TRBJ2-7 TRBV4-1 NA CASSHPGRVNEQYF TGCGCCAGCAGCCATCCCGGCCGGGTAAACGAGCAGTACTTC
NA TRBJ2-1 TRBV28 NA CASSYSYGNEQFF TGTGCCAGCAGTTATTCTTACGGGAATGAGCAGTTCTTC
NA TRBJ2-5 TRBV9 NA CASSVGSVNQETQYF TGTGCCAGCAGCGTAGGTTCAGTGAACCAAGAGACCCAGTACTTC
TRBD2 TRBJ2-3 TRBV20-1 NA CSASIRAGGTDTQYF TGCAGTGCTAGTATACGCGCGGGGGGCACAGATACGCAGTATTTT
NA TRBJ2-3 TRBV29-1 few CSAKRDSTDTQYF TGCAGCGCCAAACGGGACTCCACAGATACGCAGTATTTT
TRBD1 TRBJ2-4 TRBV11-3 NA CASSLGLGTGVLGKNIQYF TGTGCCAGCAGCTTAGGTTTGGGGACAGGGGTGTTGGGCAAAAACATTCAGTACTTC
NA TRBJ2-3 TRBV11-2 NA CASSLAGRSNTDTQYF TGTGCCAGCAGCTTAGCGGGGCGGTCCAACACAGATACGCAGTATTTT
NA TRBJ2-4 TRBV20-1 many CSARRGFIAKNIQYF TGCAGTGCTAGGCGGGGTTTTATAGCCAAAAACATTCAGTACTTC
NA TRBJ1-4 TRBV5-5 NA CASSWGGRGEKLFF TGTGCCAGCAGCTGGGGAGGGCGCGGTGAAAAACTGTTTTTT
TRBD1 TRBJ2-2 TRBV7-2 few CASSPQGAMTGELFF TGTGCCAGCAGCCCACAGGGGGCGATGACCGGAGAGCTGTTTTTT
NA TRBJ2-3 TRBV20-1 NA CSASRGHIGTDTQYF TGCAGTGCTTCCCGCGGACACATAGGCACAGATACGCAGTATTTT
NA TRBJ1-4 TRBV5-1 few CASSGDPTGEKLFF TGCGCCAGCAGCGGGGATCCGACGGGGGAAAAACTGTTTTTT